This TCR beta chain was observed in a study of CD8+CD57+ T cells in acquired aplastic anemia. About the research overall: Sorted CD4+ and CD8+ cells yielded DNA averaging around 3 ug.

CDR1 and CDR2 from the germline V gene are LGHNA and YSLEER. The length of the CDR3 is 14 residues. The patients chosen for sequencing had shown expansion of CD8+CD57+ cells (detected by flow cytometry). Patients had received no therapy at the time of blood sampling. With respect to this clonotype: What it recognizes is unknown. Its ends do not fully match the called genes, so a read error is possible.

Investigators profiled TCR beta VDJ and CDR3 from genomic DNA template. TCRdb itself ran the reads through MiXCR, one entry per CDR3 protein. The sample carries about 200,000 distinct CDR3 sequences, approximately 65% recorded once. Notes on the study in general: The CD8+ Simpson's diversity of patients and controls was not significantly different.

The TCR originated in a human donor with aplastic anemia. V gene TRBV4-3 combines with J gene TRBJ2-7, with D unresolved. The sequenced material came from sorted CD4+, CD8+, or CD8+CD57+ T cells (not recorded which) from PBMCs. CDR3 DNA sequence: TGCGCCAGCAGCCAAGATCCGCTTTCCTACGAGCAGTATTTC. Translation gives CASSQDPLSYEQYF.